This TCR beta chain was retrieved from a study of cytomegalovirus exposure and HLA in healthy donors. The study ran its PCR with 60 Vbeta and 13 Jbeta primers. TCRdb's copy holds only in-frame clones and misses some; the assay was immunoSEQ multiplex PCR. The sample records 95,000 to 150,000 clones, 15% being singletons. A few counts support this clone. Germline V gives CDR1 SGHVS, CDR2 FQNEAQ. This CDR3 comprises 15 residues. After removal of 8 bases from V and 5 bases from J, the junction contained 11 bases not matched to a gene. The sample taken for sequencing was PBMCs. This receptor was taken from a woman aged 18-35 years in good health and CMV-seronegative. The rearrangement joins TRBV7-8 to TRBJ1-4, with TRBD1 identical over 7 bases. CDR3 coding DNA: TGTGCCAGCCGAAAGGGACAGTCTGAAAATGAAAAACTGTTTTTT. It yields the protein CASRKGQSENEKLFF.